This T cell receptor beta chain was retrieved from a study of blood T cell repertoires in COVID-19. Study context: The study drew acute and convalescent COVID-19 samples from the United States, Italy and Spain. In each case, the material was cDNA or gDNA derived from T cells, B-cell-depleted T cells, or PBMCs.

This clone was seen a few times. With 6 bases clipped from V and 8 bases from J, the junction kept 6 bases outside the gene matches. This CDR3 has 15 residues. Germline CDR1 and CDR2: ENHRY and SYGVKD. Original analysis: Cell counts per sample came from amplifying reference gene primers. Method: immunoSEQ multiplex PCR; TCRdb's copy keeps in-frame clones and lacks some. Clone size and V and J calls were adopted from that table, with D and trimming inferred from the DNA. The sample carries about 120,000 clones, more than 65% recorded once. Sequences were obtained from peripheral blood. The chain carries TRBV10-3 and TRBJ2-1, with TRBD2 matching over 14 bases. The sequence was obtained from a woman over 75 with acute or convalescent COVID-19. The DNA of the CDR3 is TGTGCCATCAGCGACGGGACTAGCGGGAGTGATGAGCAGTTCTTC. Translating gives CAISDGTSGSDEQFF.